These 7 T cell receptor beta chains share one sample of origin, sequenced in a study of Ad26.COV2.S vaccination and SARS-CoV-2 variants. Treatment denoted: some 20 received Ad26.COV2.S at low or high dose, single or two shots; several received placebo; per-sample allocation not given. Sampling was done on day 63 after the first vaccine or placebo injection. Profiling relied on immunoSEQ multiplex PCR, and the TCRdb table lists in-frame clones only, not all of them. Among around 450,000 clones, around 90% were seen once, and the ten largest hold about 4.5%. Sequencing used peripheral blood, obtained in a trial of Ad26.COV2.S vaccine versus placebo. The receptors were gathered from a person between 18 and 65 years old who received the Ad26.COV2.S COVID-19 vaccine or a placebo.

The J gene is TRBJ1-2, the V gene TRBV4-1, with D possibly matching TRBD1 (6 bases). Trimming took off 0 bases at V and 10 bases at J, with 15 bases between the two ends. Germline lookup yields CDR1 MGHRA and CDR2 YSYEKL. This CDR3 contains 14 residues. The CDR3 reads CASSQDRTEMDYTF. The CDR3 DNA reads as TGCGCCAGCAGCCAAGACAGGACAGAGATGGACTACACCTTC.

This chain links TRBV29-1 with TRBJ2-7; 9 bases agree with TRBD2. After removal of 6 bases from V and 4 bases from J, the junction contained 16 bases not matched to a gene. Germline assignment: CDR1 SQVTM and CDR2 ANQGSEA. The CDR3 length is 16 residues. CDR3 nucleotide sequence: TGCAGCGTCCTACTGAGCGGGAGGCGTTATAATTACGAGCAGTACTTC. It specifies CSVLLSGRRYNYEQYF.

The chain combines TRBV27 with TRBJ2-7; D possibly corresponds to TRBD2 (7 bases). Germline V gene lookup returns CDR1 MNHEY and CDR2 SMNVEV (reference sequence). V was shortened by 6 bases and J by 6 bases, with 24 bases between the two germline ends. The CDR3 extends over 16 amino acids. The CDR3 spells CASRTFGEGGLGEQYF. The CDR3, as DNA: TGTGCCAGCAGGACTTTCGGAGAGGGGGGGCTGGGCGAGCAGTACTTC.

CDR3 DNA sequence: TGCGCCAGCAGCCCAAAATATCCGCTCACCCCGGGACTAAACTCCTACGAGCAGTACTTC. Amino acids: CASSPKYPLTPGLNSYEQYF. This sequence joins TRBV4-3 and TRBJ2-7; 7 bases are a match to TRBD2. This CDR3 contains 20 residues. The V gene end was trimmed by 4 bases and the J gene end by 0 bases; junction bases not matched to a gene: 21. The germline V gene encodes CDR1 LGHNA and CDR2 YSLEER.

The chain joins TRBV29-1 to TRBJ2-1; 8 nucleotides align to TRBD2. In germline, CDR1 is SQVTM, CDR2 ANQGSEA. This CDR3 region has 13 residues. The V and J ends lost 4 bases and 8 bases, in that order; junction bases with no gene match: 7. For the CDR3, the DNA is TGCAGCGTTGCAGACGGGAGGGCCGATGAGCAGTTCTTC. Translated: CSVADGRADEQFF.

The CDR3 bases are TGTGCCAGCAGGAGACAGGGGGCCGGTGAAAAACTGTTTTTT. Translated: CASRRQGAGEKLFF. The gene calls are TRBV2 and TRBJ1-4; 10 bases match TRBD1. The CDR3 runs 14 residues. Germline V gives CDR1 SNHLY, CDR2 FYNNEI. Unmatched junction bases numbered 5, after V lost 6 bases and J lost 7 bases.

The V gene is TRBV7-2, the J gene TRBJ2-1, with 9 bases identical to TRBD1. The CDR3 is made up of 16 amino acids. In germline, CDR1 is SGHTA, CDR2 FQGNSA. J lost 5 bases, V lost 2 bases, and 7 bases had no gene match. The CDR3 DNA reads TGTGCCAGCAGCTTATACGGGACAGGGTTGGACAATGAGCAGTTCTTC. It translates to CASSLYGTGLDNEQFF.